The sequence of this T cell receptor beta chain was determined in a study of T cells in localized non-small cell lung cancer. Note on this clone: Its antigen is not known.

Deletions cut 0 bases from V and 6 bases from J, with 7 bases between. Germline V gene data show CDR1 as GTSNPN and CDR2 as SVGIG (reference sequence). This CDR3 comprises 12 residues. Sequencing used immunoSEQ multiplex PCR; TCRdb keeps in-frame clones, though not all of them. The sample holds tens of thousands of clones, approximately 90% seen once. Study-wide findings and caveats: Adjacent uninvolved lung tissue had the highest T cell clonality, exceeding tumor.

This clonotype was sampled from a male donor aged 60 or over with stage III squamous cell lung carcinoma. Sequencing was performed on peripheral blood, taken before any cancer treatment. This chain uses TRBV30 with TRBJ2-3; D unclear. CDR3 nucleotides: TGTGCCTGGAGTGTACAAAGGGATACGCAGTATTTT. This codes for CAWSVQRDTQYF.